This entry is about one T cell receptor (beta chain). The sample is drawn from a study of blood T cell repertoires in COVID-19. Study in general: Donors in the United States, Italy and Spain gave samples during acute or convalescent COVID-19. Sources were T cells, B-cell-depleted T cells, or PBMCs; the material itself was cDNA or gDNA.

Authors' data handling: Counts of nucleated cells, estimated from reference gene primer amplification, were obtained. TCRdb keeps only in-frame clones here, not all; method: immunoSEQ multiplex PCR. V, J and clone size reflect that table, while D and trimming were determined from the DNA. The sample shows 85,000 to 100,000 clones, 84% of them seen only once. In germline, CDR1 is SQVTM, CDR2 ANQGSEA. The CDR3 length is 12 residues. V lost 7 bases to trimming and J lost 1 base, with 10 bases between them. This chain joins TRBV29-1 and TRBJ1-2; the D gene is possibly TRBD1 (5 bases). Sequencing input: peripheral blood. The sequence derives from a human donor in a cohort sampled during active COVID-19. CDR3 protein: CSAEGDNYGYTF. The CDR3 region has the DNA TGCAGCGCCGAAGGGGATAACTATGGCTACACCTTC.